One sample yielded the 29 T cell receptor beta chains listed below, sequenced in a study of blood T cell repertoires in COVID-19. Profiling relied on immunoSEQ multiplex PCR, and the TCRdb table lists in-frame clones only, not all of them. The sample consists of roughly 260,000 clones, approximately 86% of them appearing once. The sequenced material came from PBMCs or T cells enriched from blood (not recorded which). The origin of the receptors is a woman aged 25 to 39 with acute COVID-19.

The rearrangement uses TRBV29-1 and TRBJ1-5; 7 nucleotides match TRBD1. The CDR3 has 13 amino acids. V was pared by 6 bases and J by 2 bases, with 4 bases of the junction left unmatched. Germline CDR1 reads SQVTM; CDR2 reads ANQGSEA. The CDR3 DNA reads TGCAGCGTAGTAACAGGGGGCAATCAGCCCCAGCATTTT. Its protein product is CSVVTGGNQPQHF.

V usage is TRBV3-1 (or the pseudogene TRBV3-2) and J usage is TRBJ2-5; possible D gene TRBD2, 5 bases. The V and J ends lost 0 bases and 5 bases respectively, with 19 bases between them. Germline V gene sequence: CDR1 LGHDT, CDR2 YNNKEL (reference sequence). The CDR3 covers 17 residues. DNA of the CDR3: TGTGCCAGCAGCCAAGAGTCTTTCGAGGGTTCGTGCGAGACCCAGTACTTC. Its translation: CASSQESFEGSCETQYF.

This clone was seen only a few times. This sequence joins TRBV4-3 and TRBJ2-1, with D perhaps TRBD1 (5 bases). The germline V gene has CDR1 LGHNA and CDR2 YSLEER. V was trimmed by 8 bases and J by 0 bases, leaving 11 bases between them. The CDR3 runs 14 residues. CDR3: CASAQGSSYNEQFF. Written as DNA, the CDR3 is TGCGCCAGCGCTCAGGGCAGCTCCTACAATGAGCAGTTCTTC.

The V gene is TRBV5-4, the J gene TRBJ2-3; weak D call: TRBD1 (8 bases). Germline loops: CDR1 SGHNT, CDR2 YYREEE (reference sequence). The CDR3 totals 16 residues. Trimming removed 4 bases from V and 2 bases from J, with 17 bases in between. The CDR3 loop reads CASSNTGGAFTDTQYF. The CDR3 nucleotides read TGTGCCAGCAGCAACACAGGGGGGGCGTTCACAGATACGCAGTATTTT. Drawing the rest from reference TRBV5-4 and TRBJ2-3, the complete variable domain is ETGVTQSPTHLIKTRGQQVTLRCSSQSGHNTVSWYQQALGQGPQFIFQYYREEENGRGNFPPRFSGLQFPNYSSELNVNALELDDSALYLCASSNTGGAFTDTQYFGPGTRLTVL.

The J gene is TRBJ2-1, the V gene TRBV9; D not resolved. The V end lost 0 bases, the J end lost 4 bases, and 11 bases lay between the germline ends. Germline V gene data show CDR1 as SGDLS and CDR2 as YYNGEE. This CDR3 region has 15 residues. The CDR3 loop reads CASSVVESTYNEQFF. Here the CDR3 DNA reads TGTGCCAGCAGCGTAGTAGAATCAACTTACAATGAGCAGTTCTTC.

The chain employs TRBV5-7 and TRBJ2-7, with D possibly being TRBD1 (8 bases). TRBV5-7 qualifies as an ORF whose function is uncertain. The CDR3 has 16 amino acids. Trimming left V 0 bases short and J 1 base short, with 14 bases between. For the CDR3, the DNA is TGTGCCAGCAGCTTGGCCAGGGGGCGGGGGTCCTACGAGCAGTACTTC. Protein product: CASSLARGRGSYEQYF.

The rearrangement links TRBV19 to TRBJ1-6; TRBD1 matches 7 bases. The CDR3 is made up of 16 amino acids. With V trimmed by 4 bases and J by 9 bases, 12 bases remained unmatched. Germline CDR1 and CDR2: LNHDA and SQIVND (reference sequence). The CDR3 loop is CASSTSLGTVTSPLHF. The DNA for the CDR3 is TGTGCCAGTAGTACCAGCCTCGGGACAGTAACTTCACCCCTCCACTTT.

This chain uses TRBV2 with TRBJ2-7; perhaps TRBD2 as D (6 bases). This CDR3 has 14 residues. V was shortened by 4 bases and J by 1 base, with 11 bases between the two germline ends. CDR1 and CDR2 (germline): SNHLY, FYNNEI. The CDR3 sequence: CASSVGGYSYEQYF. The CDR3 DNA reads TGTGCCAGCAGTGTTGGAGGGTATTCCTACGAGCAGTACTTC. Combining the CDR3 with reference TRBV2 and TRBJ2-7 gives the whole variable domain EPEVTQTPSHQVTQMGQEVILRCVPISNHLYFYWYRQILGQKVEFLVSFYNNEISEKSEIFDDQFSVERPDGSNFTLKIRSTKLEDSAMYFCASSVGGYSYEQYFGPGTRLTVT.

The CDR3 coding sequence is TGTGCCAGCTCACCCACGGGGACAGACTATGGCTACACCTTC. It codes for CASSPTGTDYGYTF. J is TRBJ1-2 and V is TRBV18, with 7 bases fitting TRBD1. J lost 3 bases, V lost 3 bases, and 4 bases had no gene match. This CDR3 is 14 amino acids long. Germline CDR1 KGHSH, CDR2 LQKENI.

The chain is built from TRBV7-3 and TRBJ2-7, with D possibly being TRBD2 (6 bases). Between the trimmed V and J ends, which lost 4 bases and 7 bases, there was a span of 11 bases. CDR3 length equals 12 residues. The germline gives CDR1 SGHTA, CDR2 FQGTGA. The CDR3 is CASSSAGGEQYF. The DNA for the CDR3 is TGTGCCAGCAGCTCCGCCGGGGGAGAGCAGTACTTC.

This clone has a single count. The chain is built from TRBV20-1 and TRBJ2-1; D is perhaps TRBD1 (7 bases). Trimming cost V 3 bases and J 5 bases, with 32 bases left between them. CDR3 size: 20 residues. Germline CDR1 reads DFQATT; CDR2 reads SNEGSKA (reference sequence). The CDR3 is CSASREVDRVGLARHNEQFF. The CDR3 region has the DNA TGCAGTGCTAGTCGAGAGGTCGACAGGGTAGGCCTAGCGAGGCACAATGAGCAGTTCTTC.

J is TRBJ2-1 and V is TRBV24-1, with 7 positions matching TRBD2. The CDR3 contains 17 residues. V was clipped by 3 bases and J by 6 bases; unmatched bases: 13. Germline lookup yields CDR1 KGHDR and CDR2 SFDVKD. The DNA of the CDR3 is TGTGCCACCAGTGATGCACCTCCCCGGACTAGACCCAATGAGCAGTTCTTC. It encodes CATSDAPPRTRPNEQFF.

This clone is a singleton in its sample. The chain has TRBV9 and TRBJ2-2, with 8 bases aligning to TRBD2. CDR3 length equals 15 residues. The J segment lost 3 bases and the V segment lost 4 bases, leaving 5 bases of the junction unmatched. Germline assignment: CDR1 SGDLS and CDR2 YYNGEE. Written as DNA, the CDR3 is TGTGCCAGCAGCTCCTCGCGGGGGGACACCGGGGAGCTGTTTTTT. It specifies CASSSSRGDTGELFF.

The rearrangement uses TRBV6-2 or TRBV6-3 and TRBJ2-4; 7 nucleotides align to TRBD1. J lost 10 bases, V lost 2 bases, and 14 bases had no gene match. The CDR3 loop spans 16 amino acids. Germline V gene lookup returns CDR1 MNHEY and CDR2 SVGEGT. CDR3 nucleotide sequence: TGTGCCAGCAGTTACACAATGGGAACCGGGACAGAAATTCAGTACTTC. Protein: CASSYTMGTGTEIQYF.

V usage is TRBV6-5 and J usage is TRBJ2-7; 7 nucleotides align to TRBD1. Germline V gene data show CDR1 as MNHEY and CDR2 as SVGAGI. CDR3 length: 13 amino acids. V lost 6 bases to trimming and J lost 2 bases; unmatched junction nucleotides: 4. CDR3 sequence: CASRMGQTYEQYF. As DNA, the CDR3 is TGTGCCAGCAGAATGGGACAGACCTACGAGCAGTACTTC.

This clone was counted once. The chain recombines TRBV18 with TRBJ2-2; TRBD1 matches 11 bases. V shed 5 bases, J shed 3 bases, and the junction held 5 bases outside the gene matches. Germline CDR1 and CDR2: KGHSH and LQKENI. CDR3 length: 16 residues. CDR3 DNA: TGTGCCAGCTCAAGGACAGGGGGCGCGTACACCGGGGAGCTGTTTTTT. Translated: CASSRTGGAYTGELFF.

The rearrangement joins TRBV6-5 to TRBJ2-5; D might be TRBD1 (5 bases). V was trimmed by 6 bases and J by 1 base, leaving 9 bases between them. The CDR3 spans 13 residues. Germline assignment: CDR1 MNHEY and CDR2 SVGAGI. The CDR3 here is CASSGQFQETQYF. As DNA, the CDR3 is TGTGCCAGCAGCGGACAATTCCAAGAGACCCAGTACTTC.

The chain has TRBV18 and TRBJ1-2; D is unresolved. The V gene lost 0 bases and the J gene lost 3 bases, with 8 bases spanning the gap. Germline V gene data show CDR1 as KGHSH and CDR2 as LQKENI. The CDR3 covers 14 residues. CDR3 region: CASSPPGVDYGYTF. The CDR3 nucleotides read TGTGCCAGCTCACCACCCGGGGTAGACTATGGCTACACCTTC.

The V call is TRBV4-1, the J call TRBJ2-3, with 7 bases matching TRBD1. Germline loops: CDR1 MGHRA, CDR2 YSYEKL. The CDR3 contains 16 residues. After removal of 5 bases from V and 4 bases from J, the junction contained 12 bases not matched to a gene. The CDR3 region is CASSFRQRGRPDTQYF. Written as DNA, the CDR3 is TGCGCCAGCAGCTTTAGGCAGAGGGGGCGTCCAGATACGCAGTATTTT.

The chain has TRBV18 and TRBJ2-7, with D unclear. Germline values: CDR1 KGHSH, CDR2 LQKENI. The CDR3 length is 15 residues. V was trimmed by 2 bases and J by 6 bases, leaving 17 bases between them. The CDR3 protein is CASSPIDSPSAEQYF. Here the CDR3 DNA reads TGTGCCAGCTCACCAATAGACTCTCCTTCCGCCGAGCAGTACTTC. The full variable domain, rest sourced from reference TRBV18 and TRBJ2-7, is NAGVMQNPRHLVRRRGQEARLRCSPMKGHSHVYWYRQLPEEGLKFMVYLQKENIIDESGMPKERFSAEFPKEGPSILRIQQVVRGDSAAYFCASSPIDSPSAEQYFGPGTRLTVT.

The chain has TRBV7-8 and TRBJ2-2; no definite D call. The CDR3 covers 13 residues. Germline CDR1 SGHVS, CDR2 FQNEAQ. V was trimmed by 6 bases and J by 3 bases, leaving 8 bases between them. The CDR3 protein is CASRRDYTGELFF. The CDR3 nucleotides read TGTGCCAGCAGGCGAGACTACACCGGGGAGCTGTTTTTT.

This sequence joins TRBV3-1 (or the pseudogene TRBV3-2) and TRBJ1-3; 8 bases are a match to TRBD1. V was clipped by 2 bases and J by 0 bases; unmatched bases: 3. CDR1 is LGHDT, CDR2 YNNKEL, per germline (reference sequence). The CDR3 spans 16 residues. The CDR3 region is CASSQWTGSSGNTIYF. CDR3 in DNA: TGTGCCAGCAGCCAATGGACAGGGAGCTCTGGAAACACCATATATTTT.

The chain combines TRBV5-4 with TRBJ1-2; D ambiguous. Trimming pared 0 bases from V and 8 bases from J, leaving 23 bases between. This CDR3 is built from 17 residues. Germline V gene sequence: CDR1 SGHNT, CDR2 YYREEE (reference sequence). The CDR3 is CASSLEEGRVVVTGYTF. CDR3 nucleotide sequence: TGTGCCAGCAGCTTGGAAGAGGGTCGGGTTGTTGTCACAGGCTACACCTTC.

CDR3 region: CASSLGPTGANTEAFF. CDR3 sequence (DNA): TGTGCCAGCAGCTTAGGTCCGACAGGGGCGAACACTGAAGCTTTCTTT. This sequence joins TRBV11-3 and TRBJ1-1, with 8 bases fitting TRBD1. Germline V gives CDR1 SGHNT, CDR2 YENEEA. Losses at the gene ends were 1 base for V and 1 base for J; bases not matched to a gene: 5. There are 16 residues in the CDR3.

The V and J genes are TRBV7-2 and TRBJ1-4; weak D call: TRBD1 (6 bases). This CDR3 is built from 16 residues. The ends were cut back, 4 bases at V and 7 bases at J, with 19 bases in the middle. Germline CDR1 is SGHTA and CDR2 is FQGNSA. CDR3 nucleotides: TGTGCCAGCAGCTCCCTGGCAGGGGCCGTTAGTGAAAAACTGTTTTTT. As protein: CASSSLAGAVSEKLFF.

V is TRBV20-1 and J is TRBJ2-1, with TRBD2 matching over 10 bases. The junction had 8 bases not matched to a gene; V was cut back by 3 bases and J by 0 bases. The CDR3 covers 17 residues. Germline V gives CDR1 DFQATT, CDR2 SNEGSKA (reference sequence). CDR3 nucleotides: TGCAGTGCTAGTGGGCTAGCGGGGGCCCCCTCCTACAATGAGCAGTTCTTC. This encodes CSASGLAGAPSYNEQFF.

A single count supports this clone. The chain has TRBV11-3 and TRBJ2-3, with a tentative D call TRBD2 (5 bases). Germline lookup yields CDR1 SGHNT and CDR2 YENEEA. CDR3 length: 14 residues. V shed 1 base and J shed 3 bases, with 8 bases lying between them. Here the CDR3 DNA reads TGTGCCAGCAGCTTAGGGGAGCGAACAGATACGCAGTATTTT. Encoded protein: CASSLGERTDTQYF.

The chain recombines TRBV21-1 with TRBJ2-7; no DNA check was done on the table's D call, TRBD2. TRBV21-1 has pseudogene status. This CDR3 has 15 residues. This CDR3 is CASSSKRGTLYEQYF. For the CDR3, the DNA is TGTGCCAGCAGCTCCAAGCGTGGGACTCTTTACGAGCAGTACTTC.

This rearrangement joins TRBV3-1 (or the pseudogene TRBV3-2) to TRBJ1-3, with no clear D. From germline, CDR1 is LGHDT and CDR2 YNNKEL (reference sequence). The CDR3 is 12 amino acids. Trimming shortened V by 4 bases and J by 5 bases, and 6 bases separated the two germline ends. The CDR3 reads CASSLGRNTIYF. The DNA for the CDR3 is TGTGCCAGCAGCCTCGGGAGAAACACCATATATTTT.